This entry lists 5 T cell receptor beta chains sequenced from one sample in a study of tumor-infiltrating lymphocytes in oesophageal squamous cell carcinoma. MiXCR, applied by TCRdb to the PCR reads, yields one record per CDR3 protein. The data show about 21,000 distinct CDR3 sequences, 30% to 40% seen once. The sequenced sample was esophageal tumor tissue. The receptor source for this set is a male donor with esophageal squamous cell carcinoma.

This chain joins TRBV7-8 and TRBJ2-5; D not certain. Germline values: CDR1 SGHVS, CDR2 FQNEAQ. The length of the CDR3 is 14 residues. V lost 5 bases and J 5 bases, leaving 15 bases between the germline ends. CDR3 in amino acids: CASSPGRPPETQYF. The CDR3 DNA sequence: TGTGCCAGCAGCCCTGGACGGCCGCCTGAGACCCAGTACTTC.

The chain is built from TRBV12-3 or TRBV12-4 and TRBJ2-7; 8 positions match TRBD1. The J call may be incorrect, as the DNA end agrees better with TRBJ2-1. CDR3 length: 15 amino acids. As DNA, the CDR3 is TGTGCCAGCAGTTCCTCAGGGGGCGGTGGCGATGAGCAGTTCTTC. This codes for CASSSSGGGGDEQFF.

This rearrangement joins TRBV7-2 to TRBJ2-2; TRBD1 aligns across 8 bases. The germline gives CDR1 SGHTA, CDR2 FQGNSA. V lost 1 base to trimming and J lost 7 bases; unmatched junction nucleotides: 8. This CDR3 region has 16 residues. DNA of the CDR3: TGTGCCAGCAGCTTAGGAGGACAGGGTTCGGGCGGGGAGCTGTTTTTT. Translating gives CASSLGGQGSGGELFF.

This clonotype came up once. The chain uses TRBV7-2 and TRBJ2-5; the D gene is possibly TRBD2 (6 bases). The J call may be faulty, since TRBJ2-7 better matches the DNA end. Germline CDR1 is SGHTA and CDR2 is FQGNSA. This CDR3 contains 14 residues. CDR3 loop: CASSPRGGWYEQYF. The CDR3 bases are TGTGCCAGCAGCCCCCGGGGAGGTTGGTACGAGCAGTACTTC.

The J gene is TRBJ2-6, the V gene TRBV7-8; 12 nucleotides match TRBD2. Trimming cost V 5 bases and J 0 bases; bases outside gene matches: 11. This CDR3 has 20 residues. The germline V gene has CDR1 SGHVS and CDR2 FQNEAQ. The CDR3 coding sequence is TGTGCCAGCAGCGTAGGATGGACTAGCGGGACCCGCTCTGGGGCCAACGTCCTGACTTTC. This sequence encodes CASSVGWTSGTRSGANVLTF.